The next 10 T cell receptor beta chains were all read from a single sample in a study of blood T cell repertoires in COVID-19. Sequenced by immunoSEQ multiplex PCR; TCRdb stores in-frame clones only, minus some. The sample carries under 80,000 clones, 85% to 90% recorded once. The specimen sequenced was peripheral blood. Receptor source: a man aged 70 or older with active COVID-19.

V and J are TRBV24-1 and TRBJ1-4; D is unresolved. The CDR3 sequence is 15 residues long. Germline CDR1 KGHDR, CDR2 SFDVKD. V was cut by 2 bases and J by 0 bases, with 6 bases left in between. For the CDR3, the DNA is TGTGCCACCAGTGATTCGGTAGCAACTAATGAAAAACTGTTTTTT. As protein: CATSDSVATNEKLFF.

CDR3 residues: CASSLWAGDTEAFF. In DNA form, the CDR3 reads TGTGCCAGCAGCTTATGGGCAGGGGACACTGAAGCTTTCTTT. The chain uses TRBV7-2 and TRBJ1-1; possibly TRBD1 for D (6 bases). Germline values: CDR1 SGHTA, CDR2 FQGNSA. Trimming stripped 2 bases from V and 3 bases from J, with 10 bases between. The CDR3 length is 14 residues.

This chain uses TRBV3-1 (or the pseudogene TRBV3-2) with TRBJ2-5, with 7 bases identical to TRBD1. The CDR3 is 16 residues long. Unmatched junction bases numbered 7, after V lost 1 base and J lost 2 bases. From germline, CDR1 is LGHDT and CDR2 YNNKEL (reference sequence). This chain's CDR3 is CASSQGSGTAQETQYF. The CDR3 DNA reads TGTGCCAGCAGCCAAGGTTCCGGGACAGCTCAAGAGACCCAGTACTTC.

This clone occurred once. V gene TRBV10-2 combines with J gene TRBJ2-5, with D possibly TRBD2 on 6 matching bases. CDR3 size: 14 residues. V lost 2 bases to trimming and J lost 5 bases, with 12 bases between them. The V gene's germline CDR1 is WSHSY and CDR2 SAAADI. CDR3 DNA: TGCGCCAGCAGTGAGGGGGACTCACGGGAGACCCAGTACTTC. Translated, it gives CASSEGDSRETQYF.

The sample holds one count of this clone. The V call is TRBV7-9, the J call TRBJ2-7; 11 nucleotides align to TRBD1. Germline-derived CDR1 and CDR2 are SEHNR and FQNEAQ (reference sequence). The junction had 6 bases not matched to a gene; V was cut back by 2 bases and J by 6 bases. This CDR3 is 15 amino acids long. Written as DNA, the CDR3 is TGTGCCAGCAGCTTATGGGGACAGGGGGGCCTCGAGCAGTACTTC. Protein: CASSLWGQGGLEQYF.

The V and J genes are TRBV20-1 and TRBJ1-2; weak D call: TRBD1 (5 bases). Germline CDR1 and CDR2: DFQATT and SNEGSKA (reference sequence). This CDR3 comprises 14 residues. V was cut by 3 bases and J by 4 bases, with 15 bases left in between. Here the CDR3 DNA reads TGCAGTGCTAGTCCCCTCTCTCAGGGCTATGGCTACACCTTC. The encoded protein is CSASPLSQGYGYTF.

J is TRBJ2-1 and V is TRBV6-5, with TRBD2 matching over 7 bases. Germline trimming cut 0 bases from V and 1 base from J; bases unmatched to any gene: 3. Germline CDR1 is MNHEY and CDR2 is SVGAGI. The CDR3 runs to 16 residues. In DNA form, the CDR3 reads TGTGCCAGCAGTTACTCGCGGGGAGGGTCCTACAATGAGCAGTTCTTC. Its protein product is CASSYSRGGSYNEQFF.

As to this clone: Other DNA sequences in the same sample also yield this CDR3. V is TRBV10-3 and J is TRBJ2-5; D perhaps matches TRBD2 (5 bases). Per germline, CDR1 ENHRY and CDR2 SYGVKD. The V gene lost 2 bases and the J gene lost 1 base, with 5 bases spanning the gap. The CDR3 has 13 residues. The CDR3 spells CAISERGQETQYF. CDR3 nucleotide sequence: TGTGCCATCAGTGAGCGGGGCCAAGAGACCCAGTACTTC.

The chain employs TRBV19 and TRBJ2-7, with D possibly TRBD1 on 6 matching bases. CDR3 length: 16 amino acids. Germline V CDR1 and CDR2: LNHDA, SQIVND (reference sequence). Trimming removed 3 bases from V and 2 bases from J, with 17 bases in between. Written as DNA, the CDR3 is TGTGCCAGTAGTATGGGTTTTGGGGACACCCCCTACGAGCAGTACTTC. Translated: CASSMGFGDTPYEQYF.

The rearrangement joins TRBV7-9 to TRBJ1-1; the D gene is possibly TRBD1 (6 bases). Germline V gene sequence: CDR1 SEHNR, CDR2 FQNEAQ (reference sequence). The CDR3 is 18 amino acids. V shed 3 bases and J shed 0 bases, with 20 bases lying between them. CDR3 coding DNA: TGTGCCAGCAGCTTCCCCTCCGGTGGGGGCTGGGTGAACACTGAAGCTTTCTTT. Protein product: CASSFPSGGGWVNTEAFF.